This T cell receptor (beta chain) was documented in a study of prognosis after radiotherapy for stage I lung cancer (dated by TCRdb to about 2021). About the full investigation: Between April 2018 and early 2019, roughly 19 patients with stage I NSCLC were enrolled in Nanjing, China. The cohort comprised roughly 12 men and 6 or 7 women with a median age of approximately 74 years, ranging from roughly 50 to 84 years. Tumor histology was squamous cell carcinoma in more than five patients and adenocarcinoma in about a dozen. SBRT was given in 3 to 5 fractions with a biologically effective dose of at least 100 Gy, using image-guided IMRT or VMAT. Some 14 patients had newly diagnosed primary stage I lung tumors, and about five had oligometastatic NSCLC after surgical resection of the primary tumor. SBRT was not combined with any concurrent therapy in any patient. This study profiled peripheral blood TCR beta repertoires from stage I NSCLC patients before and after stereotactic body radiotherapy and linked the repertoires to distant failure. After SBRT, distant metastases developed in about 20% of the 19 patients at a median of about seven months, while the remaining 15 patients had no significant progression. The study took one blood sample before SBRT and one after SBRT from each of around 19 patients and sequenced all 40 or so samples. Every patient was regarded as medically inoperable, because of comorbidities in around eleven cases and refusal of surgery in 7 cases.

As regards this clonotype: Its antigen remains undetermined. No clone much larger than this one lies a single base away; base qualities are absent.

Two rounds of multiplex PCR were used to amplify the TCR beta CDR3 region from genomic DNA. In the first round of PCR, primers specific to each TRBV and TRBJ gene were used, and the primer sequences are filed in Chinese patent CN105087789A. Universal primers were used in the second PCR round. The Roche High Pure PCR Template Preparation Kit was used to extract genomic DNA from frozen PBMCs. An Illumina HiSeq 3000 was used to sequence the libraries paired-end with 151 bp reads. The study's processing was this. CutAdapt was used to discard raw reads that did not contain the multiplex PCR primer sequences. Using PEAR, the high-quality paired reads were merged into contigs. MiXCR assigned TRB V, D and J gene segments to each contig by aligning to reference sequences. To remove sequencing errors, CDR3 sequences were clustered according to base quality and sequence similarity. Diversity was calculated as Shannon entropy divided by the natural log of the number of productive TCR sequences. To get clonality, Shannon entropy was divided by the natural log of the number of unique clonotypes, and that result was subtracted from one. Progression-free survival cut-offs for repertoire metrics were chosen using the Youden index of ROC curves, with analyses run in R 3.5.3. TCRdb reworked the public reads: Q25 trimming with fastp, MiXCR clone assembly, productive beta chains retained. Merged by CDR3 protein, the rows form single entries marked with the most common genes and DNA. The V and J calls and clone size are TCRdb's, not the authors'. For this sample the table gives tens of thousands of distinct CDR3 sequences, of which around 22% were detected only once. The top ten constitute about 25% of the sample.

Study-wide conclusions, independent of this receptor: TRBV and TRBJ usage frequencies reportedly differed by metastasis status, in two V genes at baseline and in nine V and two J genes after SBRT. Post-SBRT Shannon entropy and its change from baseline were lower in patients who developed distant metastases; baseline Shannon entropy was not associated with metastases. The study was limited by the small cohort and short follow-up, and independent validation of the study findings is required. No adjustment for multiple comparisons was applied to any of the reported P values. Unique TCR clone counts fell after SBRT (median 10,088 before versus 6,000 to 8,000 after; Wilcoxon paired P=0.011). No determination of tumor specificity was made for expanded TCR clones.

The germline V gene provides CDR1 MNHNS and CDR2 SASEGT. The CDR3 starts with the cysteine, ends with the phenylalanine, and has 15 residues. The DNA shown is the 45-base CDR3, in frame from base 1. Germline trimming amounts to 5 bases on V and 2 bases on J, with 8 as the count of junction bases outside the gene matches. All patients had node-negative disease on CT and PET/CT, and none had a history of other malignancies or prior chemotherapy or radiotherapy. At each of two time points, 5 to 6 milliliters of peripheral venous blood were collected into EDTA tubes. PBMCs were isolated by Ficoll-Paque Plus density-gradient centrifugation. Immediately after collection, samples were stored at -80 degrees C until analysis.

In this chain, TRBV6-1 is recombined with TRBJ1-1; TRBD1 matches 7 bases in the middle. The sample here was PBMCs, taken before or after stereotactic body radiation therapy (not recorded which). This TCR came from a donor over 45 with non-small cell lung cancer. The DNA reads as follows: TGTGCCAGCAGTCCCGGGACAGCGGGTAACACTGAAGCTTTCTTT. It translates to CASSPGTAGNTEAFF.